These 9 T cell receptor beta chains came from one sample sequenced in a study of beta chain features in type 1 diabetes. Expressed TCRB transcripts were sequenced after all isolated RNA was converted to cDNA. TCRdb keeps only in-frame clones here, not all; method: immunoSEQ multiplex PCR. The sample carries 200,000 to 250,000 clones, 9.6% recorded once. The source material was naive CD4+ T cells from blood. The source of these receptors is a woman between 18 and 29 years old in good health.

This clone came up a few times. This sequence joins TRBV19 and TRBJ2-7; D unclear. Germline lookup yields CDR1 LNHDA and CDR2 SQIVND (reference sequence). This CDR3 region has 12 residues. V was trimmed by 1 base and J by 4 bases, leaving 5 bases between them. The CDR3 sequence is CASSIGPYEQYF. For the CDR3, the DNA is TGTGCCAGTAGTATAGGGCCTTACGAGCAGTACTTC.

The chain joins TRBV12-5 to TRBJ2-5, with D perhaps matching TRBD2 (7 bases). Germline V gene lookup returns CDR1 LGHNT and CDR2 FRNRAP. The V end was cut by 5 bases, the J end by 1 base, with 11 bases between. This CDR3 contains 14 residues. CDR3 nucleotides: TGTGCTAGTGGTGGGGGGGGCCCCCAAGAGACCCAGTACTTC. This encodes CASGGGGPQETQYF. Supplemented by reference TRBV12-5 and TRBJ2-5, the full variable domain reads DARVTQTPRHKVTEMGQEVTMRCQPILGHNTVFWYRQTMMQGLELLAYFRNRAPLDDSGMPKDRFSAEMPDATLATLKIQPSEPRDSAVYFCASGGGGPQETQYFGPGTRLLVL.

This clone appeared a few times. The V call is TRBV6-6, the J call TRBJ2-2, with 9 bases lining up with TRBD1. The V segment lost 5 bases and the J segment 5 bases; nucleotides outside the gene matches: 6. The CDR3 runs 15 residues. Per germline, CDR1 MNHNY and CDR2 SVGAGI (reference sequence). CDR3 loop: CASSPTGGRTGELFF. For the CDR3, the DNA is TGTGCCAGCAGTCCCACAGGGGGCAGAACCGGGGAGCTGTTTTTT.

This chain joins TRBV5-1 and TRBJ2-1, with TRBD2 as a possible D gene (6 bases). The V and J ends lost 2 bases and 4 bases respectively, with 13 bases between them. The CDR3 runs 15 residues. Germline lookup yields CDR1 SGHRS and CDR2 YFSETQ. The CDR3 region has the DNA TGCGCCAGCAGCTTTTCGGGGGTGGGTTACAATGAGCAGTTCTTC. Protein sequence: CASSFSGVGYNEQFF.

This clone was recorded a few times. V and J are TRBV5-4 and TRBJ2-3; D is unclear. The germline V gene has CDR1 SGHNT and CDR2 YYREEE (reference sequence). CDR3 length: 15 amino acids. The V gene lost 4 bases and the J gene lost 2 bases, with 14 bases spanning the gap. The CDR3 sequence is CASSDPGSTTDTQYF. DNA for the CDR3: TGTGCCAGCAGCGACCCCGGGTCTACCACAGATACGCAGTATTTT.

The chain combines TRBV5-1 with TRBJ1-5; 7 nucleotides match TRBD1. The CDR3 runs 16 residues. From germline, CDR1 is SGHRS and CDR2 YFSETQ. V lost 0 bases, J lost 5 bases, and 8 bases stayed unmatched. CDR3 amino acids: CASSLAGGRGDQPQHF. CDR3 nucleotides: TGCGCCAGCAGCTTGGCCGGGGGCAGGGGGGATCAGCCCCAGCATTTT.

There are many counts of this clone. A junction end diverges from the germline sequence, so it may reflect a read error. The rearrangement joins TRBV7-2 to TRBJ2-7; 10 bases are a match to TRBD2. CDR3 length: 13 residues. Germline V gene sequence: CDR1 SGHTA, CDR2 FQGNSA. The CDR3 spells CASRFSPSGSLWF. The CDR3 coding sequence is TGTGCCAGCAGATTTTCCCCTAGCGGGAGTCTTTGGTTC.

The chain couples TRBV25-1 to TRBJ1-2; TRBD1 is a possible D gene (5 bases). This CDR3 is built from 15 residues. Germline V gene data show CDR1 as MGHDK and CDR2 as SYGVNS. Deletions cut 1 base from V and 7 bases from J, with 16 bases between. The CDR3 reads CASSEWAALGGGYTF. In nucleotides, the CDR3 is TGTGCCAGCAGTGAATGGGCAGCACTCGGGGGTGGCTACACCTTC.

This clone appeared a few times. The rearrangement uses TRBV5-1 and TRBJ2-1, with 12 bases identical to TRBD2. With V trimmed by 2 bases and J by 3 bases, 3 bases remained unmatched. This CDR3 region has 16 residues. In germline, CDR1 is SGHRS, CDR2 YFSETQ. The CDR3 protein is CASSFLTSGGYNEQFF. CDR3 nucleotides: TGCGCCAGCAGCTTCTTGACTAGCGGGGGCTACAATGAGCAGTTCTTC.